This T cell receptor (beta chain) was profiled in a study of shared clonotypes between healthy human individuals. The CDR3 is made up of 16 amino acids. Trimming took 4 bases from V and 0 from J, leaving 15 bases between them. Germline V gene data show CDR1 as SGHRS and CDR2 as YFSETQ. The run depth of the assay was deep. Sequencing used immunoSEQ multiplex PCR; TCRdb keeps in-frame clones, though not all of them. Of about 2,500,000 clones listed, roughly nine tenths were seen once; the top ten hold roughly 0.14%. To note about this clone: Its antigen is not known.

Study-wide points: With a handful of donors compared, around 5% of naive CD4 clonotypes were shared. As a rule, naive subsets had a larger estimated richness than memory subsets.

This TCR derives from a man younger than 30 in good health. The sequenced sample was naive CD4+ T cells sorted from blood. Subset indicated: CD45RA+ positively selected. The chain uses TRBV5-1 and TRBJ2-3; D may be TRBD1 or TRBD2 (6 bases each). CDR3 sequence reads: CASSPGAGTSTDTQYF. DNA of the CDR3: TGCGCCAGCAGCCCAGGGGCCGGGACTAGCACAGATACGCAGTATTTT.